This T cell receptor beta chain comes out of a study of CD4 T cells in relation to SARS-CoV-2 and coronaviruses (dated by TCRdb to the early 2020s). In the study overall: In the ViraFEST assay, PBMCs were cultured with antigen for approximately 9 days, after which TCR beta CDR3s were sequenced to identify clonal expansions specific to the antigen. The full convalescent cohort of about a dozen patients had a median age of around 38 years, ranging from roughly 21 to 75 years. Among the approximately 12 convalescent patients, 8 males and 4 females were included, and two of the subjects were Hispanic. Shared crossreactive spike epitopes were mapped to their HLA restriction using patient-derived lymphoblastoid cell lines. Memory CD4+ T cell crossreactivity between SARS-CoV-2 and common cold coronavirus spike proteins was assessed at the TCR clonotype level in the study. Samples from a few pre-COVID donors and the naive versus memory experiments were sequenced with the Adaptive Biotechnologies TCR-sequencing kit; other data were Illumina-based. A different, Illumina-based TCR-beta assay was used to sequence expansion assays from other donors in the study. The research as a whole found: Since the crossreactivity analysis centred on spike protein, crossreactivity against other viral proteins was not assessed. Compared with monoreactive clones, crossreactive clones had significantly weaker SARS-CoV-2-driven expansion, a result consistent with antigenic imprinting. In about two thirds of donors, memory CD4+ clonotypes turned up that crossrecognized SARS-CoV-2 and at least one common cold coronavirus spike. The study was constrained by small numbers of patients and of tested TCRs. Naive versus memory sequencing indicated that memory recall responses, rather than primary responses primed during culture, are detected by the assay. Because no donor provided both pre-pandemic and post-infection samples, tracing the source of pre-existing responses was limited.

To separate naive from memory CD4+ T cells, cryopreserved PBMCs first underwent CD4 enrichment and then EasySep naive CD4+ T cell enrichment. For ten to eleven days, sorted naive or memory CD4+ T cells (about 10^5) were cultured at a 1:1 ratio with T cell-depleted PBMCs and CEF peptides. Triplicate replicate wells were generally used for each peptide culture condition. Ficoll-Paque PLUS gradient centrifugation was used to isolate PBMCs from leukapheresis product or whole blood. The PBMCs went either fresh into the expansion assay or into cryopreservation at -140 degrees C. The QIAamp Micro DNA Kit was used to extract genomic DNA from the CD4+ T cells. From a lookup of the germline V gene, CDR1 and CDR2 are SGHAT and FQNNGV. V is reduced by 1 base and J by 5 bases, leaving a spacing of 2 bases between them. The CDR3 sequence holds 11 residues, the cysteine and phenylalanine included. The kept DNA is CDR3 alone, 33 bases in frame from the first base.

Details on this clone: Its antigen is not yet known. The record has no base qualities; no much larger clone is one base away.

CEF-cultured naive and memory CD4+ T cell DNA received survey-level immunoSEQ TCR-beta sequencing. On the study's bioinformatics: During preprocessing, nonproductive sequences were removed, as were CDR3s that did not start with C, did not end with F or W, or were shorter than 7 amino acids. The MANAFEST web app was used to call antigen-specific clonotypes on the basis of expansion compared with the reference and with other culture wells. A clone counted as positive if significantly expanded in 2 of 3 replicate wells versus the reference culture at FDR below 0.05. A further requirement for positive clones was significant expansion compared with all other tandem wells, along with an odds ratio above 5. Cultured and uncultured naive and memory CD4+ repertoires were searched for CDR3s previously identified as spike- and CEF-reactive. After three terminal residues were trimmed from each end, CDR3 homology was quantified as pairwise Levenshtein distance using the stringdist R package. TCRdb limited this immuneACCESS table to in-frame rearrangements with V and J called. A share of clones is missing; checked studies link under half to unresolved V genes, and the rest is unexplained. V, J and clone size were drawn from that table, and D and trimming were deduced from the DNA. The sample yields around 35,000 clones; approximately 86% were counted once. In total, the top ten clones hold approximately 4.5% of the sample.

This clonotype was obtained from an adult with COVID-19. The sequenced material came from naive CD4+ T cells from PBMCs, cultured in vitro. The cell subset or site label, read with the paper, signifies: naive CD4+ T cells isolated by negative enrichment. The chain employs TRBV11-2 and TRBJ2-5, with the D gene too uncertain to name. The nucleotide sequence is given as TGTGCCAGCAGCTTAGGGGAGACCCAGTACTTC. It is translated as CASSLGETQYF.